This TCR beta chain was retrieved from a study of blood T cell repertoires in COVID-19 (dated by TCRdb to about 2020). About the full investigation: Collaborator samples came from the United States, Italy and Spain and covered acute and convalescent phases of COVID-19. Samples were obtained from the ongoing ImmuneRACE study (first 160 participants) and from approximately 1,200 subjects provided by 6 global collaborators. A de-identified subject ID, COVID-19 status, age in years and sex were almost always included in the sample metadata. The material from the prospective study consisted of cDNA or gDNA derived from T cells, B-cell-depleted T cells, or PBMCs. The repertoires were made available in a free public database intended to serve as a resource for research on the immune response to SARS-CoV-2. Subjects who had been exposed to COVID-19, were actively infected with it, or had recovered from it provided the deeply sampled blood TCRbeta repertoires that made up the dataset. Where HLA class I and class II types were available, the types were taken from metadata supplied by the sample provider, not from assay-based typing. Beyond this particular receptor, the publication reports: How much clinical and demographic metadata was included differed by source and by participant, and the metadata was provided uncurated.

The immunoSEQ Assay, a bias-controlled multiplex PCR, was used to amplify TCRbeta CDR3 regions from genomic DNA. The original pipeline was this. The number of nucleated cells in each sample was estimated by amplification of reference gene primers within the assay. To quantify the absolute abundance of each unique TCRbeta CDR3 rearrangement, sequence reads were collapsed and filtered. For each sample, productive Simpson clonality was calculated as the square root of Simpson's diversity index over productive rearrangements. The table was pulled from immuneACCESS by TCRdb, which kept in-frame rearrangements only. Such tables lose some clones; where checked, under half of the loss comes from unresolved V genes, and the rest has no known cause. For V, J and clone size, that table is used; D and trimming come from the DNA. The table for this sample lists 250,000 to 300,000 clones; about 88% of them were counted only once. Of the sample, 11% falls within the top ten clones.

One collaborating source in Seattle enrolled patients while the patients were actively infected and followed the patients over time throughout the course of disease. Each collaborating institution followed its own protocols to collect whole blood in K2EDTA tubes. For TCRbeta analysis, collaborators shipped samples as frozen whole blood, isolated PBMCs, or DNA extracted from either of those sample types. Worth noting for this clone: Its specific antigen is unknown. No quality values exist for individual bases; no much larger clone is one base distant.

Trimming costs V 2 bases and J 7 bases, and their ends lie 12 bases apart. CDR1 and CDR2, looked up from the germline V gene, are SGHAT and FQNNGV. The cysteine opens and the phenylalanine closes a CDR3 of 15 amino acids. Just the 45-base CDR3 DNA is kept, in frame starting at base 1. The source material was peripheral blood. This sequence originates from a woman in her thirties with COVID-19, enrolled during active disease. This receptor chain uses TRBV11-2 and TRBJ1-6; the D region possibly corresponds to TRBD1 (6 bases align). The sequence in DNA is TGTGCCAGCAGCTTACAGGGGTTAGGAAATTCACCCCTCCACTTT. Its protein product is CASSLQGLGNSPLHF. The CDR3 plus the reference TRBV11-2 and TRBJ1-6 genes for the other parts give the full variable domain: EAGVAQSPRYKIIEKRQSVAFWCNPISGHATLYWYQQILGQGPKLLIQFQNNGVVDDSQLPKDRFSAERLKGVDSTLKIQPAKLEDSAVYLCASSLQGLGNSPLHFGNGTRLTVT.